The 26 T cell receptor beta chains given below trace back to one sample, sequenced in a study of blood T cells in healthy people across ages. PCR was performed a second time for about 6 to 12 cycles using a sample-barcoded 5' primer and a J-beta primer mix. TCRdb reanalysed the 5' RACE reads using MiXCR and keeps one entry per CDR3 protein. The top ten clones hold roughly 14% of a sample with roughly 680,000 distinct CDR3 sequences, about 50% of them seen once. The sample comprised blood. The source is a woman over 75 in good health.

The V call is TRBV2, the J call TRBJ2-1, with D possibly matching TRBD2 (6 bases). This CDR3 comprises 15 residues. Per germline, CDR1 SNHLY and CDR2 FYNNEI. V lost 4 bases and J lost 6, with 16 bases in between. The CDR3, as DNA: TGTGCCAGCAGTGTACTGCGGGGCTTGGGCAATGAGCAGTTCTTC. The encoded protein is CASSVLRGLGNEQFF.

This clonotype was seen many times. V is TRBV15 and J is TRBJ1-2, with 7 bases fitting TRBD1. V was clipped by 0 bases and J by 5 bases; unmatched bases: 0. This CDR3 spans 13 amino acids. The germline V gene encodes CDR1 LNHNV and CDR2 YYDKDF (reference sequence). CDR3 residues: CATSREQGYGYTF. DNA for the CDR3: TGTGCCACCAGCAGAGAACAGGGGTATGGCTACACCTTC.

The chain has TRBV4-2 and TRBJ1-3, with unresolved D. The CDR3 extends over 16 amino acids. Looked up from germline, CDR1 is LGHNA and CDR2 is YNFKEQ. V was shortened by 0 bases and J by 0 bases, with 9 bases between the two germline ends. CDR3 amino acids: CASSQDPSLSGNTIYF. Written as DNA, the CDR3 is TGTGCCAGCAGCCAAGATCCCAGCCTCTCTGGAAACACCATATATTTT.

Concerning this clonotype itself: A much larger clonotype is one base distant, so this may be a read error. The chain is built from TRBV2 and TRBJ2-3, with D tentatively TRBD1 (6 bases). The V end was cut by 0 bases, the J end by 8 bases, with 9 bases between. The V gene's germline CDR1 is SNHLY and CDR2 FYNNEI. CDR3 length: 13 residues. The CDR3 bases are TGTGCCAGCAGTGAAGCACAAGGGGGTACGCAGTATTTT. Encoded protein: CASSEAQGGTQYF.

This clonotype was seen a few times. This chain uses TRBV12-3 or TRBV12-4 with TRBJ2-2, with D uncertain. V lost 3 bases to trimming and J lost 0 bases, with 14 bases between them. The CDR3 covers 17 residues. The CDR3 here is CASSFRSLFANTGELFF. CDR3 nucleotide sequence: TGTGCCAGCAGTTTTAGGTCATTATTCGCGAACACCGGGGAGCTGTTTTTT.

The chain couples TRBV4-3 to TRBJ2-7, with 10 positions matching TRBD1. With the DNA end fitting TRBJ2-5 better, the J assignment may be wrong. Germline CDR1 and CDR2: LGHNA and YSLEER. The CDR3 is made up of 16 amino acids. CDR3 bases: TGCGCCAGCAGCCAAGCCCGGGACAGGGGATCAGAGACCCAGTACTTC. Translation: CASSQARDRGSETQYF.

J is TRBJ2-1 and V is TRBV6-4, with TRBD2 matching 8 bases. The CDR3 loop spans 17 amino acids. From germline, CDR1 is MRHNA and CDR2 SNTAGT. The V segment lost 2 bases and the J segment 0 bases; nucleotides outside the gene matches: 6. CDR3 residues: CASSDTPGGGSYNEQFF. In nucleotides, the CDR3 is TGTGCCAGCAGTGACACCCCCGGGGGGGGCTCCTACAATGAGCAGTTCTTC.

This clonotype was counted at least ten times. V and J are TRBV25-1 and TRBJ2-3; weak D call: TRBD1 (6 bases). V gave up 6 bases and J gave up 7 bases, with 20 bases separating them. Germline-derived CDR1 and CDR2 are MGHDK and SYGVNS. The CDR3 loop spans 15 amino acids. The CDR3 bases are TGTGCCAGCAGCGATCCGGGACAATTTTTCCATACGCAGTATTTT. It is translated as CASSDPGQFFHTQYF.

A few counts support this clonotype. This CDR3 reads CATPGIGTGVEQYF. The CDR3 DNA is TGTGCCACTCCGGGCATCGGGACAGGGGTCGAGCAGTACTTC. This chain connects TRBV27 to TRBJ2-5, with TRBD1 identical over 10 bases. The J call may be in error: the DNA end matches TRBJ2-7 better. The CDR3 sequence is 14 residues long. The V gene's germline CDR1 is MNHEY and CDR2 SMNVEV (reference sequence).

This clonotype was recorded a few times. The chain combines TRBV4-2 with TRBJ2-3; the D is unclear. Trimming cost V 0 bases and J 4 bases, with 14 bases left between them. Germline values: CDR1 LGHNA, CDR2 YNFKEQ. This CDR3 region has 16 residues. CDR3: CASSQEDDPSPDTQYF. For the CDR3, the DNA is TGTGCCAGCAGCCAAGAAGACGACCCTTCTCCAGATACGCAGTATTTT.

J is TRBJ1-2 and V is TRBV20-1; perhaps TRBD1 as D (5 bases). The CDR3 is 14 amino acids. Trimming took 5 bases from V and 0 from J, leaving 13 bases between them. Germline V lookup: CDR1 DFQATT, CDR2 SNEGSKA (reference sequence). The CDR3 sequence is CSAPRQRSNYGYTF. The CDR3 coding sequence is TGCAGTGCTCCCAGACAGCGATCTAACTATGGCTACACCTTC.

This clonotype was observed a few times. The chain has TRBV21-1 and TRBJ2-7; the table's D call TRBD1 went unverified against the DNA. TRBV21-1 is classified as a pseudogene. This CDR3 region has 15 residues. The CDR3 coding sequence is TGTGCCAGCAGCAAAGCTGAGCAGGGGAACTACGAGCAGTACTTC. Protein: CASSKAEQGNYEQYF.

This clonotype was counted between two and nine times. The gene calls are TRBV12-3 or TRBV12-4 and TRBJ2-7, with no clear D. Trimming cost V 1 base and J 6 bases, with 10 bases left between them. The CDR3 spans 13 residues. For the CDR3, the DNA is TGTGCCAGCAGTTTAGGGGCGGTGCCCGAGCAGTACTTC. Translating it yields CASSLGAVPEQYF.

In regard to this clonotype: A single base separates this from a much larger clone, so it may be a read error. The J gene is TRBJ1-6, the V gene TRBV7-3, with D hard to call. Trimming took off 5 bases at V and 5 bases at J, with 10 bases between the two ends. The CDR3 has 14 residues. Per the germline V gene, CDR1 is SGHTA and CDR2 is FQGTGA. The CDR3 here is CASSGFGNNSPLHF. The CDR3 nucleotides read TGTGCCAGCAGCGGGTTCGGTAATAATTCACCCCTCCACTTT.

The DNA of the CDR3 is TGTGCCATCAGTGAGGCAGGGGAAAGGACTGAAGCTTTCTTT. The encoded protein is CAISEAGERTEAFF. The genes are TRBV10-3 and TRBJ1-1, with D tentatively TRBD1 (6 bases). V lost 2 bases and J 5 bases, leaving 12 bases between the germline ends. The CDR3 runs 14 residues. Germline CDR1 ENHRY, CDR2 SYGVKD.

The chain uses TRBV3-1 and TRBJ2-1, with D possibly being TRBD2 (5 bases). Germline-derived CDR1 and CDR2 are LGHDT and YNNKEL (reference sequence). This CDR3 contains 12 residues. V lost 10 bases and J 5 bases, leaving 12 bases between the germline ends. The CDR3 DNA is TGTGCCACCGGACTCTTTAACAATGAGCAGTTCTTC. Its protein is CATGLFNNEQFF.

This clonotype showed up many times. This chain connects TRBV24-1 to TRBJ2-5, with D unresolved. V gave up 3 bases and J gave up 0 bases, with 10 bases separating them. CDR1 is KGHDR, CDR2 SFDVKD, per germline. The CDR3 is 15 residues long. The CDR3 nucleotides are TGTGCCACCAGTGATCCAGGACCCGACCAAGAGACCCAGTACTTC. Residues: CATSDPGPDQETQYF.

This chain joins TRBV4-2 and TRBJ2-3; 10 positions match TRBD2. Germline V gives CDR1 LGHNA, CDR2 YNFKEQ. This CDR3 contains 15 residues. V lost 4 bases to trimming and J lost 5 bases; unmatched junction nucleotides: 6. The CDR3 region has the DNA TGTGCCAGCAGCCCCCGAGCGGGGGGGCAAGATACGCAGTATTTT. It yields the protein CASSPRAGGQDTQYF.

This clonotype was detected ten times or more. The chain carries TRBV6-4 and TRBJ2-3; perhaps TRBD2 as D (5 bases). The germline CDR1 and CDR2 sequences are MRHNA and SNTAGT. Trimming stripped 8 bases from V and 2 bases from J, with 14 bases between. The CDR3 runs 14 residues. This CDR3 is CASGEGRDTDTQYF. In DNA, the CDR3 is TGTGCCAGCGGCGAGGGTCGGGACACAGATACGCAGTATTTT.

This clonotype was detected ten times or more. CDR3: CASSLAPILGNEQFF. CDR3 bases: TGTGCCAGCAGTTTAGCTCCGATCCTAGGCAATGAGCAGTTCTTC. This rearrangement joins TRBV28 to TRBJ2-1; D gene uncertain. Trimming shortened V by 2 bases and J by 6 bases, and 14 bases separated the two germline ends. The CDR3 has 15 residues. The V gene's germline CDR1 is MDHEN and CDR2 SYDVKM.

This clonotype has a count of ten or more. The rearrangement joins TRBV6-6 to TRBJ1-6, with TRBD1 matching over 8 bases. The germline gives CDR1 MNHNY, CDR2 SVGAGI (reference sequence). The CDR3 spans 17 residues. V was pared by 0 bases and J by 10 bases, with 11 bases of the junction left unmatched. The CDR3 DNA follows: TGTGCCAGCAGTTACTCGACCGGTACAGGGGGGGGATCACCCCTCCACTTT. Amino acid sequence: CASSYSTGTGGGSPLHF.

This clonotype turned up a few times. The chain recombines TRBV12-3 or TRBV12-4 with TRBJ2-2; D gene ambiguous. The CDR3 sequence is 12 residues long. The V gene lost 4 bases and the J gene lost 13 bases, with 13 bases spanning the gap. In DNA form, the CDR3 reads TGTGCCAGCAGTTCGACGGGTCCTCTGCTGTTTTTT. Amino acids: CASSSTGPLLFF.

Remarks on this clonotype: Given a much more abundant clone one base away, this may be a read error. This chain connects TRBV12-3 or TRBV12-4 to TRBJ2-3; possibly TRBD2 for D (7 bases). The CDR3 sequence is 15 residues long. Deletions cut 6 bases from V and 0 bases from J, with 13 bases between. The CDR3 reads CASSQAGASTDTQYF. The CDR3 bases are TGTGCCAGCAGCCAGGCGGGGGCTAGCACAGATACGCAGTATTTT.

There are many counts of this clonotype. The chain carries TRBV28 and TRBJ2-1; D is unclear. CDR1 is MDHEN, CDR2 SYDVKM, per germline. This CDR3 region has 15 residues. V lost 3 bases and J 4 bases, leaving 13 bases between the germline ends. The CDR3 DNA sequence: TGTGCCAGCAGTTTTGGAGCCGTTGTGTACAATGAGCAGTTCTTC. It is translated as CASSFGAVVYNEQFF.

The V gene is TRBV20-1, the J gene TRBJ2-5; D tentatively fits TRBD1 or TRBD2 (5 bases each). This CDR3 comprises 15 residues. Germline V CDR1 and CDR2: DFQATT, SNEGSKA (reference sequence). Trimming stripped 0 bases from V and 2 bases from J, with 13 bases between. The CDR3 region has the DNA TGCAGTGCTAGAGATGGGGACCCGAGACAAGAGACCCAGTACTTC. Its protein is CSARDGDPRQETQYF.

To note about this clonotype: One end of the junction varies from germline; a read error may be responsible. The chain carries TRBV27 and TRBJ2-5; perhaps TRBD2 as D (6 bases). Germline CDR1 MNHEY, CDR2 SMNVEV (reference sequence). The CDR3 is 16 residues long. The CDR3 DNA reads TGTGCAAGCAGTCCAACGACAAGGACTATTCAAGAGACCCAGTACTTC. This sequence encodes CASSPTTRTIQETQYF.